The source of this T cell receptor beta chain is a study of blood T cell repertoires in COVID-19. Study context: Sites in the United States, Italy and Spain provided acute and convalescent COVID-19 samples.

Original data processing: Reference gene primer amplification yielded estimated nucleated cell counts. The table came from immunoSEQ multiplex PCR; TCRdb's copy has only in-frame clones and leaves some out. V, J and clone size are those of that table, while D and trimming were read from the DNA. The sample lists about 49,000 clones, just over 90% occurring once. This receptor was obtained from a man aged 55 to 70 with COVID-19, enrolled during active disease. Sequencing was carried out using peripheral blood.

CDR3 amino acids: CASSLVREYGYTF. CDR3 DNA: TGTGCCAGCAGTTTGGTCAGGGAATATGGCTACACCTTC. The chain uses TRBV12-3 or TRBV12-4 and TRBJ1-2, with D possibly being TRBD1 (5 bases). Trimming took off 3 bases at V and 5 bases at J, with 10 bases between the two ends. This CDR3 spans 13 amino acids.